The 13 T cell receptor beta chains below were found in one sample sequenced in a study of shared clonotypes between healthy human individuals (dated by TCRdb to 2018 to 2021). Preparation of the library involved the immunoSEQ multiplex PCR assay. TCRdb stores this immuneACCESS table with in-frame sequences only. Part of the clones is absent; in the studies checked, under half of the shortfall reflects unresolved V genes, and no reason is known for the rest. The sample includes roughly 500,000 clones, with about four fifths observed a single time. Roughly 13% of the sample comes from the top ten. Sample: PBMCs. Receptor source: a woman aged 40 to 50 in good health. Some clones in this sample may be carry-over from other donors' samples.

The J gene is TRBJ2-5, the V gene TRBV5-1; possibly TRBD1 or TRBD2 for D (5 bases each). The CDR3 loop spans 17 amino acids. The V and J ends lost 4 bases and 0 bases respectively, with 19 bases between them. CDR1 is SGHRS and CDR2 is YFSETQ in the germline V gene. This chain's CDR3 is CASSAPPGTEYQETQYF. In nucleotides, the CDR3 is TGCGCCAGCAGCGCACCCCCAGGGACCGAGTACCAAGAGACCCAGTACTTC.

The chain joins TRBV18 to TRBJ2-7, with D perhaps TRBD1 (6 bases). The CDR3 extends over 16 amino acids. From germline, CDR1 is KGHSH and CDR2 LQKENI. The V and J ends lost 5 bases and 3 bases respectively, with 20 bases between them. The CDR3 bases are TGTGCCAGCTCAATCACACGGACAGTCCTGGGCTACGAGCAGTACTTC. It codes for CASSITRTVLGYEQYF.

The rearrangement joins TRBV29-1 to TRBJ2-1, with 9 bases aligning to TRBD2. CDR1 SQVTM and CDR2 ANQGSEA come from the germline V gene. CDR3 length equals 14 residues. V gave up 6 bases and J gave up 8 bases; unmatched junction bases: 11. DNA of the CDR3: TGCAGCGTGCTGGGGGGACTAGCAGTAGATGAGCAGTTCTTC. It yields the protein CSVLGGLAVDEQFF.

The table lists this clone with many counts. This sequence joins TRBV19 and TRBJ2-2, with D perhaps matching TRBD2 (6 bases). The CDR3 loop spans 14 amino acids. Per germline, CDR1 LNHDA and CDR2 SQIVND (reference sequence). Trimming removed 9 bases from V and 1 base from J, with 12 bases in between. Written as DNA, the CDR3 is TGTGCCAGCGGGAGACAGATGAACACCGGGGAGCTGTTTTTT. This codes for CASGRQMNTGELFF. Full variable domain (missing parts from reference TRBV19 and TRBJ2-2): DGGITQSPKYLFRKEGQNVTLSCEQNLNHDAMYWYRQDPGQGLRLIYYSQIVNDFQKGDIAEGYSVSREKKESFPLTVTSAQKNPTAFYLCASGRQMNTGELFFGEGSRLTVL.

A note on this clone: This may arise from a read error, as a much more abundant clone is one base away. This same CDR3 is encoded by further DNA sequences in the sample. The chain combines TRBV7-2 with TRBJ1-1; 7 nucleotides line up with TRBD1. The CDR3 consists of 15 residues. Unmatched junction bases numbered 3, after V lost 1 base and J lost 1 base. Germline CDR1 SGHTA, CDR2 FQGNSA. The CDR3 is CASSLGDRRNTEAFF. CDR3 bases: TGTGCCAGCAGCTTAGGGGACAGAAGGAACACTGAAGCTTTCTTT.

The chain joins TRBV6-5 to TRBJ1-2; D is perhaps TRBD1 (5 bases). In germline, CDR1 is MNHEY, CDR2 SVGAGI. This CDR3 contains 15 residues. V dropped 6 bases and J dropped 4 bases, with 18 bases sitting between them. The CDR3 sequence is CASSPGTDLLYGYTF. CDR3 sequence (DNA): TGTGCCAGCAGCCCCGGGACGGACTTACTCTATGGCTACACCTTC.

This clone appeared once. The chain combines TRBV4-3 with TRBJ2-3, with 7 bases lining up with TRBD2. There are 15 residues in the CDR3. Germline V gives CDR1 LGHNA, CDR2 YSLEER. Germline trimming cut 3 bases from V and 0 bases from J; bases unmatched to any gene: 3. The CDR3 loop is CASSQTSSSTDTQYF. As DNA, the CDR3 is TGCGCCAGCAGCCAGACTAGCAGTAGCACAGATACGCAGTATTTT.

In nucleotides, the CDR3 is TGCGCCAGCAGCTTGGGTTTCGGGGCCTGGAACACTGAAGCTTTCTTT. It codes for CASSLGFGAWNTEAFF. This chain uses TRBV5-1 with TRBJ1-1, with D possibly matching TRBD1 (5 bases). Trimming removed 0 bases at V and 1 base at J, with 13 bases between. The V gene's germline CDR1 is SGHRS and CDR2 YFSETQ. This CDR3 comprises 16 residues.

V usage is TRBV6-5 and J usage is TRBJ2-1; a weak D match, TRBD2 (6 bases). The V gene's germline CDR1 is MNHEY and CDR2 SVGAGI. The CDR3 runs to 16 residues. The V gene lost 2 bases and the J gene lost 0 bases, with 11 bases spanning the gap. In nucleotides, the CDR3 is TGTGCCAGCAGTTACCACCGGGGGAGCTCCTACAATGAGCAGTTCTTC. This translates into CASSYHRGSSYNEQFF.

V and J are TRBV19 and TRBJ2-7; 8 bases map to TRBD1. The CDR3 runs to 13 residues. J lost 6 bases, V lost 10 bases, and 11 bases had no gene match. Germline loops: CDR1 LNHDA, CDR2 SQIVND (reference sequence). CDR3 region: CATSGQGAGEQYF. CDR3 nucleotides: TGTGCCACCTCGGGGCAGGGGGCTGGCGAGCAGTACTTC.

The gene calls are TRBV5-1 and TRBJ1-2, with TRBD1 matching over 12 bases. Germline V CDR1 and CDR2: SGHRS, YFSETQ. J gave up 7 bases and V 4 bases, and 5 bases lay outside the gene matches. The CDR3 totals 14 residues. CDR3 nucleotide sequence: TGCGCCAGCAGCCCAGGGACAGGGGGCCTTGGCTACACCTTC. It is translated as CASSPGTGGLGYTF. The full variable domain, completed using reference TRBV5-1 and TRBJ1-2, is KAGVTQTPRYLIKTRGQQVTLSCSPISGHRSVSWYQQTPGQGLQFLFEYFSETQRNKGNFPGRFSGRQFSNSRSEMNVSTLELGDSALYLCASSPGTGGLGYTFGSGTRLTVV.

The chain joins TRBV19 to TRBJ2-2; D possibly corresponds to TRBD1 (6 bases). Germline V CDR1 and CDR2: LNHDA, SQIVND (reference sequence). V was pared by 3 bases and J by 2 bases, with 13 bases between. The CDR3 loop spans 16 amino acids. The CDR3 sequence is CASSIRQGSNTGELFF. CDR3 sequence (DNA): TGTGCCAGTAGTATCAGGCAGGGGTCCAACACCGGGGAGCTGTTTTTT.

The chain joins TRBV7-3 to TRBJ1-1; D is perhaps TRBD1 (5 bases). V lost 1 base and J 5 bases, leaving 14 bases between the germline ends. The CDR3 is 15 amino acids. Germline CDR1 SGHTA, CDR2 FQGTGA. The CDR3 region is CASSLKSGDGTEAFF. The CDR3 bases are TGTGCCAGCAGCTTAAAGTCCGGGGACGGGACTGAAGCTTTCTTT.